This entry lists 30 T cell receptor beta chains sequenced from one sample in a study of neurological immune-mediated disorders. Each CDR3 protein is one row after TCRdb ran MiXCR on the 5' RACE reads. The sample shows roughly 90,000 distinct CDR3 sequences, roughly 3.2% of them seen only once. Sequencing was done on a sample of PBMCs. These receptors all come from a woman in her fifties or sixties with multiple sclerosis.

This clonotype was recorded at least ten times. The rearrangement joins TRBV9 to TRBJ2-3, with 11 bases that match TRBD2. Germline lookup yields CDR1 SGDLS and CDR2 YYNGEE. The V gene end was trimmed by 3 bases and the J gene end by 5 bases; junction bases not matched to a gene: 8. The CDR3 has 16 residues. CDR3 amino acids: CASSGSGGANVDTQYF. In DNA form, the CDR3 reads TGTGCCAGCAGCGGTAGCGGGGGGGCCAACGTAGATACGCAGTATTTT.

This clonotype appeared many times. The CDR3 loop is CASSTHYNSPLHF. The DNA for the CDR3 is TGTGCCAGCTCGACGCACTATAATTCACCCCTCCACTTT. This chain links TRBV9 with TRBJ1-6, with unresolved D. The CDR3 loop spans 13 amino acids. V lost 7 bases and J lost 3, with 8 bases in between. In germline, CDR1 is SGDLS, CDR2 YYNGEE. The full variable domain, with the rest looked up from reference TRBV9 and TRBJ1-6, is DSGVTQTPKHLITATGQRVTLRCSPRSGDLSVYWYQQSLDQGLQFLIQYYNGEERAKGNILERFSAQQFPDLHSELNLSSLELGDSALYFCASSTHYNSPLHFGNGTRLTVT.

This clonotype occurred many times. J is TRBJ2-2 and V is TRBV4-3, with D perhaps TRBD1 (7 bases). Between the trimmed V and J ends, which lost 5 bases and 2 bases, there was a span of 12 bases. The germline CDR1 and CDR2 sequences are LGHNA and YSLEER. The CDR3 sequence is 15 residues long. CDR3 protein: CASSKEGANTGELFF. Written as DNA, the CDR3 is TGCGCCAGCAGCAAGGAGGGGGCAAACACCGGGGAGCTGTTTTTT.

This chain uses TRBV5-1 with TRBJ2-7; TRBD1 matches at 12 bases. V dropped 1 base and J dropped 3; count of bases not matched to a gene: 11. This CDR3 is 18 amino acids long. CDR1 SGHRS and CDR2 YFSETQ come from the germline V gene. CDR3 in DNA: TGCGCCAGCAGCTTGAAACCGGGACAGGGGGCGAGGGGCTACGAGCAGTACTTC. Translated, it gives CASSLKPGQGARGYEQYF.

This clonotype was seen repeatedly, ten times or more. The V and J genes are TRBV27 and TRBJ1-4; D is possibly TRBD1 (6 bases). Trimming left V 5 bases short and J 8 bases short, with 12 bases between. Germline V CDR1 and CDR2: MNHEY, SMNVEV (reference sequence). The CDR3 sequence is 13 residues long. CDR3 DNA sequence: TGTGCCAGCAGTAACGGACAGATGGAAAAACTGTTTTTT. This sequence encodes CASSNGQMEKLFF. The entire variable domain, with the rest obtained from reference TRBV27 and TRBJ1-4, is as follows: EAQVTQNPRYLITVTGKKLTVTCSQNMNHEYMSWYRQDPGLGLRQIYYSMNVEVTDKGDVPEGYKVSRKEKRNFPLILESPSPNQTSLYFCASSNGQMEKLFFGSGTQLSVL.

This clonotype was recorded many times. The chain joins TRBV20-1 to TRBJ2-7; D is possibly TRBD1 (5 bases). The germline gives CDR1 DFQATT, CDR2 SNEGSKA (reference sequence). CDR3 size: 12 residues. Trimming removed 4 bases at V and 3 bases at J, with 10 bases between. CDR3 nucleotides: TGCAGTGCTACGCAGGGAATCTACGAGCAGTACTTC. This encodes CSATQGIYEQYF.

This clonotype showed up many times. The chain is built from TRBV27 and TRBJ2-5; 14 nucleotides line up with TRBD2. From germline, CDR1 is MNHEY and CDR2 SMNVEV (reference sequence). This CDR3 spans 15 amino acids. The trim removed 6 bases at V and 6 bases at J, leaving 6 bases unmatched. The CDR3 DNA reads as TGTGCCAGCAGGACCGGGACTAGCGGGGGTCAGACCCAGTACTTC. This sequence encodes CASRTGTSGGQTQYF.

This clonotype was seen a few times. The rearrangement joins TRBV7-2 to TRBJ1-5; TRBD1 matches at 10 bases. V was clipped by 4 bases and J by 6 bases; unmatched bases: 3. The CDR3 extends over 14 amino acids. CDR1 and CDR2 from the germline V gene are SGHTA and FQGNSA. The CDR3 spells CASSSRDRGQPQHF. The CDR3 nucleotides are TGTGCCAGCAGCTCACGGGACAGGGGTCAGCCCCAGCATTTT.

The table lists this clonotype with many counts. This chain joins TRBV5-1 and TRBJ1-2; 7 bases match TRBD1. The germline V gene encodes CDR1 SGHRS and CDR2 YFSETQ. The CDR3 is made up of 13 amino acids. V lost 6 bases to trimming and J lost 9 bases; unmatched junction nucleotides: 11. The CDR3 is CASTQGTGESYTF. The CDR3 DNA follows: TGCGCCAGCACCCAGGGAACAGGGGAAAGCTACACCTTC.

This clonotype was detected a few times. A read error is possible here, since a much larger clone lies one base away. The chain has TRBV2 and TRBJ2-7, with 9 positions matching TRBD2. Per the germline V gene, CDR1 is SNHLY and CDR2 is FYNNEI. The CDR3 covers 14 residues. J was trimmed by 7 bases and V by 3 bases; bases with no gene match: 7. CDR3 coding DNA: TGTGCCAGCAGTGAGTTAGCGGGGGTCAAAGAGCAGTACTTC. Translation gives CASSELAGVKEQYF.

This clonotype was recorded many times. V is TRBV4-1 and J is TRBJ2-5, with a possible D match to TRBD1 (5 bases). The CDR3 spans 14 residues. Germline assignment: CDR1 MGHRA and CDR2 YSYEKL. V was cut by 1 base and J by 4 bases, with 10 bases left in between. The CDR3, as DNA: TGCGCCAGCAGCCAAGGGGGCATTGGAGAGACCCAGTACTTC. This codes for CASSQGGIGETQYF.

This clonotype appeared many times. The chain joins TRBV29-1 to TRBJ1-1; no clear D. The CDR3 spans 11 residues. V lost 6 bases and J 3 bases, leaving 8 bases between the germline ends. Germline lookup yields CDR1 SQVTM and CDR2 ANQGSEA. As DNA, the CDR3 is TGCAGCGTCCACGTTGACACTGAAGCTTTCTTT. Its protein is CSVHVDTEAFF.

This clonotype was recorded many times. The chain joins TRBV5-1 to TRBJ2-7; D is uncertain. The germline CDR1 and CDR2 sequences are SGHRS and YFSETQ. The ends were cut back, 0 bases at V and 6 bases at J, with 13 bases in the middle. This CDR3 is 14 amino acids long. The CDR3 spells CASSLAEGSREQYF. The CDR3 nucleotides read TGCGCCAGCAGCTTGGCTGAAGGCAGCCGCGAGCAGTACTTC. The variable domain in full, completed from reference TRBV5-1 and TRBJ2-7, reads KAGVTQTPRYLIKTRGQQVTLSCSPISGHRSVSWYQQTPGQGLQFLFEYFSETQRNKGNFPGRFSGRQFSNSRSEMNVSTLELGDSALYLCASSLAEGSREQYFGPGTRLTVT.

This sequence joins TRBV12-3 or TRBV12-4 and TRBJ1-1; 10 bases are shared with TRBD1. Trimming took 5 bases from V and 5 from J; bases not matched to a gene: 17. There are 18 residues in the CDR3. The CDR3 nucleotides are TGTGCCAGCAGTCCTCTTCCGGGACAGGGGCGTGATGGAACTGAAGCTTTCTTT. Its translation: CASSPLPGQGRDGTEAFF.

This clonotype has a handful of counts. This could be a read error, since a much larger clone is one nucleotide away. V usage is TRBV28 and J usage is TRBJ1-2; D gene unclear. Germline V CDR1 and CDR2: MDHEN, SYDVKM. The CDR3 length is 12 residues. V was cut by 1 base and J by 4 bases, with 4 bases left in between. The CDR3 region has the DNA TGTGCCAGCAGTTTATACCGCTATGGCTACACCTTC. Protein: CASSLYRYGYTF.

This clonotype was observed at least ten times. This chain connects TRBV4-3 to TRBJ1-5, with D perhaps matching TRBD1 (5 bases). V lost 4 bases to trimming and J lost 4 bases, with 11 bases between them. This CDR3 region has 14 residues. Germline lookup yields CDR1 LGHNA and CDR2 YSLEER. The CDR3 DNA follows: TGCGCCAGCAGCCCGGAGGCAGGGAATCAGCCCCAGCATTTT. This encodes CASSPEAGNQPQHF.

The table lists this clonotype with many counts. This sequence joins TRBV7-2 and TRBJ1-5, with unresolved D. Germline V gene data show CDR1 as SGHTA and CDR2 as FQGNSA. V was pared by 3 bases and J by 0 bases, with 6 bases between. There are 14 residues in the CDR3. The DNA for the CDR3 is TGTGCCAGCAGCTTCACCAATAGCAATCAGCCCCAGCATTTT. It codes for CASSFTNSNQPQHF. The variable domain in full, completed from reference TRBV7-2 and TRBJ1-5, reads GAGVSQSPSNKVTEKGKDVELRCDPISGHTALYWYRQSLGQGLEFLIYFQGNSAPDKSGLPSDRFSAERTGGSVSTLTIQRTQQEDSAVYLCASSFTNSNQPQHFGDGTRLSIL.

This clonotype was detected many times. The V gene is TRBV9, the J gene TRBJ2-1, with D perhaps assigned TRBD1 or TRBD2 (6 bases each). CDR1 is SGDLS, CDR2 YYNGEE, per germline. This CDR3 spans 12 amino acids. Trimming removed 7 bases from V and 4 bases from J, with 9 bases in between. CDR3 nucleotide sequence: TGTGCCAGCGGAGGGGGGTACAATGAGCAGTTCTTC. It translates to CASGGGYNEQFF.

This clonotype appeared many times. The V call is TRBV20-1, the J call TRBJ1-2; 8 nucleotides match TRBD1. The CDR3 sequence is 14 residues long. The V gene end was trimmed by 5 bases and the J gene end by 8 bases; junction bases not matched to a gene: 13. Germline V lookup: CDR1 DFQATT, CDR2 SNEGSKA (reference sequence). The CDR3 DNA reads TGCAGTGCTGACTCCGGGACAGGAGTATTCGGCTACACCTTC. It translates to CSADSGTGVFGYTF.

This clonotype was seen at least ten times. CDR3 nucleotides: TGCAGTGCGTCTACGGGACAGGGGGCTCAGAATTCACCCCTCCACTTT. Protein product: CSASTGQGAQNSPLHF. V and J are TRBV20-1 and TRBJ1-6, with 12 bases identical to TRBD1. The CDR3 covers 16 residues. The germline V gene has CDR1 DFQATT and CDR2 SNEGSKA (reference sequence). The V and J ends lost 6 bases and 7 bases, in that order; junction bases with no gene match: 10.

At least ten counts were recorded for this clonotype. CDR3 coding DNA: TGCAGTGCTAGTCGGCAGACTAACTATGGCTACACCTTC. Protein product: CSASRQTNYGYTF. This sequence joins TRBV20-1 and TRBJ1-2; D is undetermined. Germline loops: CDR1 DFQATT, CDR2 SNEGSKA (reference sequence). The CDR3 has 13 amino acids. V was shortened by 3 bases and J by 0 bases, with 8 bases between the two germline ends.

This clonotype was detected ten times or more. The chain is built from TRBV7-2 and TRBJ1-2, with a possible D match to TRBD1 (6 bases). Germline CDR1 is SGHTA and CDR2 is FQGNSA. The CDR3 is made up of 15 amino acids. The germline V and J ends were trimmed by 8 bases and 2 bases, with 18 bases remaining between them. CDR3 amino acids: CASARARTVNYGYTF. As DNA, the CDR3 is TGTGCCAGCGCCCGGGCCCGGACAGTGAACTATGGCTACACCTTC.

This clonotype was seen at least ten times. CDR3 in amino acids: CSARGDRGNTEAFF. The CDR3 DNA reads as TGCAGTGCTAGAGGGGACAGGGGAAACACTGAAGCTTTCTTT. The rearrangement uses TRBV20-1 and TRBJ1-1; 10 bases are a match to TRBD1. Trimming at V came to 1 base and at J to 2 bases, leaving 1 base not matched to a gene. CDR3 size: 14 residues. CDR1 is DFQATT, CDR2 SNEGSKA, per germline (reference sequence).

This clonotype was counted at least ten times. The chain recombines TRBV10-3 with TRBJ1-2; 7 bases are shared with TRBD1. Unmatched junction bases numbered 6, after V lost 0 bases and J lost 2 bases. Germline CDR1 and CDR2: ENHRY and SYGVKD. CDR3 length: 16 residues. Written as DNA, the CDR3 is TGTGCCATCAGTGAGTCGACTCAGGGGGGAAACTATGGCTACACCTTC. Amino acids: CAISESTQGGNYGYTF.

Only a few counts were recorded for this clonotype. DNA of the CDR3: TGTGCCAGCAGCTTCCATAGCGGGGGGGATACGCAGTATTTT. Translating gives CASSFHSGGDTQYF. The rearrangement uses TRBV7-2 and TRBJ2-3, with 10 bases that match TRBD2. Trimming cost V 3 bases and J 6 bases; bases outside gene matches: 3. The germline gives CDR1 SGHTA, CDR2 FQGNSA. The CDR3 runs 14 residues. The entire variable domain, with the rest obtained from reference TRBV7-2 and TRBJ2-3, is as follows: GAGVSQSPSNKVTEKGKDVELRCDPISGHTALYWYRQSLGQGLEFLIYFQGNSAPDKSGLPSDRFSAERTGGSVSTLTIQRTQQEDSAVYLCASSFHSGGDTQYFGPGTRLTVL.

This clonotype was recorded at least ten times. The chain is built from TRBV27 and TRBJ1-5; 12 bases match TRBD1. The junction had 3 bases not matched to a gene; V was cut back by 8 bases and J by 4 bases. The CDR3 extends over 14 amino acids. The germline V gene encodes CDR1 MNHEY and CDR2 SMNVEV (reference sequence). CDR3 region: CASGTGGWNQPQHF. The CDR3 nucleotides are TGTGCCAGCGGGACAGGGGGCTGGAATCAGCCCCAGCATTTT.

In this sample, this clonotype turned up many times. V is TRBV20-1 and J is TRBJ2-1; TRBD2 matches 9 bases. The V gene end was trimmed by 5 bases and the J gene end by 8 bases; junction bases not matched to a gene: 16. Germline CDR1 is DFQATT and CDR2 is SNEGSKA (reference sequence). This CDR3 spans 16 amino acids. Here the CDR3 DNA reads TGCAGTGCTGAAATGGGGCTAGCGGGGAATTTTTATGAGCAGTTCTTC. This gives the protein CSAEMGLAGNFYEQFF.

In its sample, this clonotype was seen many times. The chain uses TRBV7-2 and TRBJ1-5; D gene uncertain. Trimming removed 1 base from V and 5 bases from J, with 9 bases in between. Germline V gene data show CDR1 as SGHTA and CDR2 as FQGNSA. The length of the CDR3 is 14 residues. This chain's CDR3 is CASSLVLGDQPQHF. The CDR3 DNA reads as TGTGCCAGCAGCTTAGTATTGGGAGATCAGCCCCAGCATTTT.

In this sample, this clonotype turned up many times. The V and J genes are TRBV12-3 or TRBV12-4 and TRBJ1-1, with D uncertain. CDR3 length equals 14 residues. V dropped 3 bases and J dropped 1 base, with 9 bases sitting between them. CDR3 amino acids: CASSLEQQNTEAFF. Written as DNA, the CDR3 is TGTGCCAGCAGTTTGGAACAGCAGAACACTGAAGCTTTCTTT.

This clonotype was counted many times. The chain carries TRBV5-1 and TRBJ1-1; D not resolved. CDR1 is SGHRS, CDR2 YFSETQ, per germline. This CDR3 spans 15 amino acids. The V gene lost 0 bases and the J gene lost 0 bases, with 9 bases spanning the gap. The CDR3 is CASSLEENLNTEAFF. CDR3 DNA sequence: TGCGCCAGCAGCTTGGAAGAGAACCTGAACACTGAAGCTTTCTTT.